This TCR beta chain was sequenced in a study of shared clonotypes between healthy human individuals. Looked up from germline, CDR1 is MNHEY and CDR2 is SMNVEV (reference sequence). The length of the CDR3 is 17 residues. V lost 3 bases, J lost 0 bases, and 8 bases stayed unmatched. In the original analysis: Filtering was not the same, since immunoSEQ gave junction-only sequences without quality scores. The assay was immunoSEQ multiplex PCR, and TCRdb's table has in-frame clones only and misses some. V and J calls and clone size come straight from that table; D and trimming were deduced from the DNA. The top ten clones hold roughly 0.34% of a sample with 2,500,000 or so clones, 85% to 95% of them seen once. To note about this clone: The antigen is unknown.

Study results and limitations: Sorted-subset samples were not fully sequenced, rarefaction indicated. Relative to clonotypes present in all four donors, those not shared had lower generation probabilities.

This chain connects TRBV27 to TRBJ2-7, with 10 nucleotides matching TRBD2. The specimen sequenced was naive CD4+ T cells from PBMCs. The subset was: CD45RA+ positively selected. The clonotype originates from a man younger than 35 in good health. Some clones in this sample may be carry-over from other donors' samples. CDR3 coding DNA: TGTGCCAGCAGTTTGGCGAGCGGGAGGGCTTCCTCCTACGAGCAGTACTTC. Translating gives CASSLASGRASSYEQYF.